The 17 T cell receptor beta chains given below trace back to one sample, sequenced in a study of T-cell reconstitution after alpha-beta-depleted transplantation in children. This sample's TCRbeta library carried unique molecular identifier barcodes. TCRdb used MiXCR to reprocess the PCR reads, holding one entry per CDR3 protein. This table holds more than 400,000 distinct CDR3 sequences, approximately 42% found once. This specimen consisted of PBMCs, obtained before TCRalphabeta/CD19-depleted stem cell transplant. The origin of the receptors is a girl aged 2 to 10 with aplastic anemia, due to receive a stem cell transplant.

This clonotype showed up just a few times. CDR3 coding DNA: TGTGCCAGCCGGGGCAGCCGGTACGAGCAGTACTTC. Its protein product is CASRGSRYEQYF. The V and J genes are TRBV6-5 and TRBJ2-7; D is possibly TRBD1 or TRBD2 (5 bases each). V was pared by 8 bases and J by 4 bases, with 12 bases between. The germline CDR1 and CDR2 sequences are MNHEY and SVGAGI. The CDR3 covers 12 residues.

This sequence joins TRBV24-1 and TRBJ2-3; D remains ambiguous. CDR1 is KGHDR, CDR2 SFDVKD, per germline. There are 11 residues in the CDR3. V lost 9 bases and J lost 10, with 13 bases in between. The CDR3 DNA is TGTGCCACCTCATACAATTATGCGCAGTATTTT. This translates into CATSYNYAQYF.

The rearrangement links TRBV18 to TRBJ2-2; D gene uncertain. V lost 0 bases and J 6 bases, leaving 8 bases between the germline ends. This CDR3 is 14 amino acids long. Germline CDR1 reads KGHSH; CDR2 reads LQKENI. The CDR3 here is CASSPPSVAGELFF. The CDR3, as DNA: TGTGCCAGCTCACCACCGTCAGTAGCCGGGGAGCTGTTTTTT.

The rearrangement links TRBV20-1 to TRBJ1-4, with D possibly TRBD1 on 6 matching bases. Germline V gene sequence: CDR1 DFQATT, CDR2 SNEGSKA (reference sequence). The CDR3 has 12 amino acids. The CDR3 is CGLRTVVEKLFF. CDR3 bases: TGCGGCCTACGGACAGTCGTAGAAAAACTGTTTTTT.

V and J are TRBV6-1 and TRBJ2-5; D is possibly TRBD2 (5 bases). The CDR3 has 14 amino acids. Germline V gene data show CDR1 as MNHNS and CDR2 as SASEGT. The V end was cut by 6 bases, the J end by 4 bases, with 15 bases between. DNA for the CDR3: TGTGCCAGCAGCCCCGATCCTGGAGGAGAGACCCAGTACTTC. It is translated as CASSPDPGGETQYF.

The rearrangement joins TRBV9 to TRBJ2-1; perhaps D is TRBD1 or TRBD2 (6 bases each). V lost 8 bases, J lost 5 bases, and 17 bases lay in between. The germline gives CDR1 SGDLS, CDR2 YYNGEE. The CDR3 consists of 14 residues. The CDR3 protein is CARTWRGANNEQFF. DNA for the CDR3: TGTGCCAGAACTTGGAGGGGGGCCAACAATGAGCAGTTCTTC.

V and J are TRBV5-6 and TRBJ2-3; D tentatively fits TRBD1 or TRBD2 (7 bases each). The V gene's germline CDR1 is SGHDT and CDR2 YYEEEE. Trimming removed 0 bases from V and 3 bases from J, with 17 bases in between. The CDR3 has 17 residues. The CDR3 coding sequence is TGTGCCAGCAGCTTGGCCAGGGACAGCGGGGCAACAGATACGCAGTATTTT. This encodes CASSLARDSGATDTQYF.

This chain joins TRBV20-1 and TRBJ2-7; 8 positions agree with TRBD2. The CDR3 runs to 13 residues. CDR1 is DFQATT and CDR2 is SNEGSKA in the germline V gene (reference sequence). The V and J ends lost 1 base and 6 bases, in that order; junction bases with no gene match: 5. The CDR3 coding sequence is TGCAGTGCTAGAGCGGGGGGGACTCTCGAGCAGTACTTC. Its translation is CSARAGGTLEQYF.

This clonotype was picked up many times. J is TRBJ2-5 and V is TRBV10-3; D unresolved. The germline V gene has CDR1 ENHRY and CDR2 SYGVKD. The CDR3 is 11 amino acids. Trimming took 2 bases from V and 4 from J, leaving 2 bases between them. DNA of the CDR3: TGTGCCATCAGTGAGAGAGAGACCCAGTACTTC. It specifies CAISERETQYF.

The V call is TRBV15, the J call TRBJ1-1; TRBD1 agrees at 9 bases. CDR3 size: 13 residues. With 3 bases clipped from V and 8 bases from J, the junction kept 4 bases outside the gene matches. Germline CDR1 LNHNV, CDR2 YYDKDF (reference sequence). CDR3 in DNA: TGTGCCACCAGCAGGTCGGACAGGGGAGAAGCTTTCTTT. This codes for CATSRSDRGEAFF.

The chain combines TRBV10-3 with TRBJ1-1; the match to TRBD1 covers 10 bases. Germline assignment: CDR1 ENHRY and CDR2 SYGVKD. Germline trimming cut 5 bases from V and 5 bases from J; bases unmatched to any gene: 5. This CDR3 contains 14 residues. CDR3: CAISYGTGETEAFF. CDR3 DNA: TGTGCCATCAGTTACGGGACAGGGGAAACTGAAGCTTTCTTT.

The chain links TRBV28 to TRBJ1-4; a weak D match, TRBD1 (5 bases). Trimming removed 6 bases at V and 4 bases at J, with 18 bases between. The length of the CDR3 is 16 residues. CDR1 is MDHEN, CDR2 SYDVKM, per germline. CDR3 sequence: CASRGTGTENNEKLFF. The CDR3 region has the DNA TGTGCCAGCAGGGGGACCGGGACGGAAAATAATGAAAAACTGTTTTTT.

CDR3 sequence reads: CSAIWGPYEQYF. CDR3 nucleotides: TGCAGTGCTATTTGGGGGCCCTACGAGCAGTACTTC. This chain connects TRBV20-1 to TRBJ2-7; D might be TRBD1 (6 bases). The CDR3 sequence is 12 residues long. In germline, CDR1 is DFQATT, CDR2 SNEGSKA (reference sequence). Trimming took 4 bases from V and 2 from J, leaving 9 bases between them.

There are many counts of this clonotype. A much larger clone is a single base away; this may be a read error. V usage is TRBV5-1 and J usage is TRBJ1-2, with D possibly TRBD1 on 5 matching bases. Germline V CDR1 and CDR2: SGHRS, YFSETQ. The CDR3 is 13 residues long. V dropped 6 bases and J dropped 3 bases, with 12 bases sitting between them. CDR3 nucleotide sequence: TGCGCCAGCATCACGGGGGACTACTATGGCTACACCTTC. Its translation: CASITGDYYGYTF.

This clonotype was detected ten times or more. The chain recombines TRBV9 with TRBJ2-1; D gene ambiguous. The CDR3 covers 15 residues. Germline values: CDR1 SGDLS, CDR2 YYNGEE. V was trimmed by 0 bases and J by 2 bases, leaving 9 bases between them. This chain's CDR3 is CASSVAFAAYNEQFF. CDR3 in DNA: TGTGCCAGCAGCGTAGCGTTCGCCGCCTACAATGAGCAGTTCTTC.

This clonotype was counted at least ten times. The chain recombines TRBV28 with TRBJ2-7; tentative D call: TRBD1 (6 bases). Germline V lookup: CDR1 MDHEN, CDR2 SYDVKM. Deletions cut 2 bases from V and 6 bases from J, with 14 bases between. The CDR3 spans 14 residues. The CDR3 spells CASSLPGTGREQYF. DNA for the CDR3: TGTGCCAGCAGTTTACCGGGTACAGGGCGCGAGCAGTACTTC.

The chain is built from TRBV5-1 and TRBJ1-3, with D perhaps matching TRBD1 (6 bases). CDR3 length: 13 residues. Trimming left V 5 bases short and J 2 bases short, with 8 bases between. Germline V gives CDR1 SGHRS, CDR2 YFSETQ. CDR3 in amino acids: CASRTGPGNTIYF. CDR3 DNA: TGCGCCAGCAGAACAGGGCCTGGAAACACCATATATTTT. Using reference TRBV5-1 and TRBJ1-3 for the parts outside the CDR3, the full variable domain is KAGVTQTPRYLIKTRGQQVTLSCSPISGHRSVSWYQQTPGQGLQFLFEYFSETQRNKGNFPGRFSGRQFSNSRSEMNVSTLELGDSALYLCASRTGPGNTIYFGEGSWLTVV.